There are many counts of the clone carrying this T cell receptor (beta chain). The antigen is undetermined. This sample is drawn from a study of regulatory T cells in long-lasting Graves disease. Trimming pared 0 bases from V and 6 bases from J, leaving 11 bases between. CDR3 length: 14 residues. Per germline, CDR1 SGHDN and CDR2 FVKESK. In building TCR beta libraries, iRepertoire HTBI primers were used together with Arm-PCR of CDR3 regions. MiXCR, run by TCRdb on the multiplex PCR reads, gives a single entry per CDR3 protein. The sample has some 250,000 distinct CDR3 sequences; around 18% are singletons. Regarding time point: newly diagnosed GD, antithyroid drugs for less than 3 months. The TCR library was prepared using RNA isolated from PBMCs. Graves' disease was diagnosed by American Thyroid Association guidelines. Study findings and constraints: Favored usage of TRBV28, TRBJ1-2 and TRBJ2-5 was recorded in persistent disease. The sample size was small, and this may have reduced accuracy.

The same specimen was also included in a second study, on T cells in Graves' hyperthyroidism and ophthalmopathy.

The V call is TRBV14, the J call TRBJ1-2; no clear D. The source of this sequence is a woman aged 30 to 39 with Graves disease. Material: peripheral blood mononuclear cells (PBMCs), obtained at new diagnosis, from a patient treated with antithyroid drugs. The CDR3 protein is CASSQERDSHGYTF. The CDR3 region has the DNA TGTGCCAGCAGCCAAGAGCGGGATTCACATGGCTACACCTTC.